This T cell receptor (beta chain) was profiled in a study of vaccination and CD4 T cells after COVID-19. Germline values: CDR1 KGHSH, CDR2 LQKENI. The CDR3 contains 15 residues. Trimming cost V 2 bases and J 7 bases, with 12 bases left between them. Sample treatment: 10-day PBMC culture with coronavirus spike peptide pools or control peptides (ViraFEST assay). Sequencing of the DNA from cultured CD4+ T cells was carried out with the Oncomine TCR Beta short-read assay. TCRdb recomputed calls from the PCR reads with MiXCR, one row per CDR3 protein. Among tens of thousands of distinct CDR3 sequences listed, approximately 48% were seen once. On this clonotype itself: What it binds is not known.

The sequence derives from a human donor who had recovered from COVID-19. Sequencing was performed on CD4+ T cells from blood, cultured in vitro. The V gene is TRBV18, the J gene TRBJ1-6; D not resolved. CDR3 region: CASSPTSSGNSPLHF. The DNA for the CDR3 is TGTGCCAGCTCACCAACCTCCTCGGGGAATTCACCCCTCCACTTT.